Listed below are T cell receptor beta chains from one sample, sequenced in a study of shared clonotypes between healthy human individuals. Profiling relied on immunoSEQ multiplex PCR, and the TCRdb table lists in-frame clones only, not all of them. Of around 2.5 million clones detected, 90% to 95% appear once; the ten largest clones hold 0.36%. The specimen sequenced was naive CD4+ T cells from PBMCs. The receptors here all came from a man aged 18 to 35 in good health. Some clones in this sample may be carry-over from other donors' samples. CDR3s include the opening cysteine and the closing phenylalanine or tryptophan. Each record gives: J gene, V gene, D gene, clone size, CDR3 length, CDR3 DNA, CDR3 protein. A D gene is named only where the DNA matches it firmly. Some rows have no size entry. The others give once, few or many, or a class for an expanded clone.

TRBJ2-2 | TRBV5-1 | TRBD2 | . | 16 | TGCGCCAGCAGCTCGACTAGCGGGAGGACCACCGGGGAGCTGTTTTTT | CASSSTSGRTTGELFF
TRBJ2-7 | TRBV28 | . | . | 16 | TGTGCCAGCAGTCCCCGCCTCGGGTGGAGTCCCTCCGAGCAGTACTTC | CASSPRLGWSPSEQYF
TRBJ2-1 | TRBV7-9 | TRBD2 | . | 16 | TGTGCCAGCAGTCACACCCGGACTAGCGGGACCAATGAGCAGTTCTTC | CASSHTRTSGTNEQFF
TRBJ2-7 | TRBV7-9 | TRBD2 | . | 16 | TGTGCCAGCAGCTTAGGGGGACTAGCGGGGTCCTACGAGCAGTACTTC | CASSLGGLAGSYEQYF
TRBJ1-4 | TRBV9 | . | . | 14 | TGTGCCAGCAGCGTTCAAGGAGGTAATGAAAAACTGTTTTTT | CASSVQGGNEKLFF
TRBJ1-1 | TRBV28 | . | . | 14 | TGTGCCAGCAGTTTAAGATTGGGGGACACTGAAGCTTTCTTT | CASSLRLGDTEAFF
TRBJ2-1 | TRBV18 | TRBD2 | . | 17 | TGTGCCAGCTCACCACCATCAACTAGCGGGTCCTACAATGAGCAGTTCTTC | CASSPPSTSGSYNEQFF
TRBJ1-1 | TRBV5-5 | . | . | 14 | TGTGCCAGCAGCTTCGGGGCCTCGAACACTGAAGCTTTCTTT | CASSFGASNTEAFF
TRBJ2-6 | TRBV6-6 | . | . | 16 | TGTGCCAGCAGTTACTCTGGGTACTCTGGGGCCAACGTCCTGACTTTC | CASSYSGYSGANVLTF
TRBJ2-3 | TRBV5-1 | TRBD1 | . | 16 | TGCGCCAGCAGCTTACCGGGACAGAGGCACACAGATACGCAGTATTTT | CASSLPGQRHTDTQYF
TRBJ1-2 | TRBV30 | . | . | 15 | TGTGCCTGGATCTCTGGATACCAGCTAAACTATGGCTACACCTTC | CAWISGYQLNYGYTF
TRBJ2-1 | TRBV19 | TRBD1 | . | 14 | TGTGCCAGTAGCGGACAGGCCCTCGGAAATGAGCAGTTCTTC | CASSGQALGNEQFF
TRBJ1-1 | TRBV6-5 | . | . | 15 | TGTGCCAGCAGTTATGTAAGGATCGGGGGCACTGAAGCTTTCTTT | CASSYVRIGGTEAFF
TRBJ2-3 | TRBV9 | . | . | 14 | TGTGCCAGCAGCACCCGACATGCATCAGATACGCAGTATTTT | CASSTRHASDTQYF
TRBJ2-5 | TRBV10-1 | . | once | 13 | TGCGCCAGCAGTGAAACAGGGCAAGAGACCCAGTACTTC | CASSETGQETQYF
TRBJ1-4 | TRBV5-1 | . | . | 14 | TGCGCCAGCAGCTTGTTCACTCTTGGGGAAAAACTGTTTTTT | CASSLFTLGEKLFF
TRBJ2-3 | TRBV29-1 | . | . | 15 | TGCAGCGTTGAAAGCTCTCTACGTAGCACAGATACGCAGTATTTT | CSVESSLRSTDTQYF
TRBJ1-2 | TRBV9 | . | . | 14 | TGTGCCAGCAGCGTGTCGGACAGCACCTATGGCTACACCTTC | CASSVSDSTYGYTF
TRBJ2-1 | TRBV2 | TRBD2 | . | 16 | TGTGCCAGCAGAGGGAGCCTTGCGGGAGGGCCAGATGAGCAGTTCTTC | CASRGSLAGGPDEQFF
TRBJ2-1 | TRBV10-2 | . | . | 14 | TGCGCCAGCAGTCCCGCCTCGAGGGGGGTTGAGCAGTTCTTC | CASSPASRGVEQFF
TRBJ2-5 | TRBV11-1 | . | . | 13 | TGTGCCAGCAGCACGGGTCCTCAAGAGACCCAGTACTTC | CASSTGPQETQYF
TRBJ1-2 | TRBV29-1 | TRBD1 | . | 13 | TGCAGCGCGTCGGACAGGGGTTACTATGGCTACACCTTC | CSASDRGYYGYTF
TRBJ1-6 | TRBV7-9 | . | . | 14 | TGTGCCAGCAGCCTAGACAGCACCCATTCACCCCTCCACTTT | CASSLDSTHSPLHF
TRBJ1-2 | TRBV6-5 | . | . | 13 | TGTGCCAGCAGACCGGACAGCAGCTATGGCTACACCTTC | CASRPDSSYGYTF
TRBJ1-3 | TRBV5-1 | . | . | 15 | TGCGCCAGCAGCTTGGGTCGGAACTCTGGAAACACCATATATTTT | CASSLGRNSGNTIYF
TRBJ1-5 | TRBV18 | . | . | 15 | TGTGCCAGCTCACTGTTTGGGGGTCGGGAACAGCCCCAGCATTTT | CASSLFGGREQPQHF
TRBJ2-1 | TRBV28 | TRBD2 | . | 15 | TGTGCCAGCGTAAGACCGGGACTACCGAACAATGAGCAGTTCTTC | CASVRPGLPNNEQFF
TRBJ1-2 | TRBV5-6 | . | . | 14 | TGTGCCAGCAGCTTGGAGGAGTCTAACTATGGCTACACCTTC | CASSLEESNYGYTF
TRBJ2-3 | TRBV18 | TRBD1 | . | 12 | TGTGCCAGCTCACCCGGACAGGGCCGTCAGTATTTT | CASSPGQGRQYF
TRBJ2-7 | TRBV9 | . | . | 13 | TGTGCCAGCAGCCCCCGGGGAGTTTACGAGCAGTACTTC | CASSPRGVYEQYF
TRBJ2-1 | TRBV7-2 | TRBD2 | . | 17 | TGTGCCAGCAGCACAACTAGCGGGGGGGGATCCTACAATGAGCAGTTCTTC | CASSTTSGGGSYNEQFF
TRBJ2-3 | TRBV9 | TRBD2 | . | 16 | TGTGCCAGCAGCCCGGGACTAGCTGAAAGGGCAGATACGCAGTATTTT | CASSPGLAERADTQYF
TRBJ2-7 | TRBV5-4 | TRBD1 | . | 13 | TGTGCCAGCAGCTCCCGACAGGGCTACGAGCAGTACTTC | CASSSRQGYEQYF
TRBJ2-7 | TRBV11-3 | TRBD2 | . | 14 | TGTGCCAGCAGTCCGGGGGGGTCAGCCTACGAGCAGTACTTC | CASSPGGSAYEQYF
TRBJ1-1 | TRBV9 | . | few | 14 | TGTGCCAGCAGCGTCCAGGGGACGAACACTGAAGCTTTCTTT | CASSVQGTNTEAFF
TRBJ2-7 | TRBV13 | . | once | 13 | TGTGCCAGCAGCCCTACCGGGACGGAAGAGCAGTACTTC | CASSPTGTEEQYF
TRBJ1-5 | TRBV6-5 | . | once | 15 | TGTGCCAGCAGTTACTCGCGGGGGAGCAATCAGCCCCAGCATTTT | CASSYSRGSNQPQHF
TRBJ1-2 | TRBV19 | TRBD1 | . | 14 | TGTGCCAGTAGGACGACAGGGGGCGCGTCGGGCTACACCTTC | CASRTTGGASGYTF
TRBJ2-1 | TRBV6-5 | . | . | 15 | TGTGCCTCCTGGTCCCTGACAGTCCCCTACAATGAGCAGTTCTTC | CASWSLTVPYNEQFF
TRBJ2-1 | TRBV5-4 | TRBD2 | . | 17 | TGTGCCAGCAGCGCCGGGACTAGCGGGAGTGCGTACAATGAGCAGTTCTTC | CASSAGTSGSAYNEQFF
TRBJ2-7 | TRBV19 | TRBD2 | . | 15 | TGTGCCAGTAGTATCGGACTAGCGGGACCCTACGAGCAGTACTTC | CASSIGLAGPYEQYF
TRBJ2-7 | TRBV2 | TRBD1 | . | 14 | TGTGCCAGCCGCGACGGGACAGGGAGCTACGAGCAGTACTTC | CASRDGTGSYEQYF
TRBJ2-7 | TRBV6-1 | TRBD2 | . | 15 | TGTGCCAGCAGTGAACTGGGCGGGGGGGTCTACGAGCAGTACTTC | CASSELGGGVYEQYF
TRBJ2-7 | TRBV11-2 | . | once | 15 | TGTGCCAGCAGCTCCCAGGACGGGACGTCGAAGGCGCAGTACTTC | CASSSQDGTSKAQYF
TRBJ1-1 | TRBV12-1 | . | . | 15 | TGTGCCAGCAGCCCGGGACAGACTTTGAACACTGAAGCTTTCTTT | CASSPGQTLNTEAFF
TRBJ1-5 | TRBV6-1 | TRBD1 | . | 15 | TGTGCCAGCAAGGTCGGCAGGGGGCTTTATCAGCCCCAGCATTTT | CASKVGRGLYQPQHF
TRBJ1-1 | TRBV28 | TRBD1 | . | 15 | TGTGCCAGCAGTCTGGACAGGGGGCTTGACACTGAAGCTTTCTTT | CASSLDRGLDTEAFF
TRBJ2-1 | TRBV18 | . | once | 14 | TGTGCCAGCTCACTCTCGACTAGTCAAGGTGAGCAGTTCTTC | CASSLSTSQGEQFF
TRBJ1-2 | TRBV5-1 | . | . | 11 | TGCGCCAGCAGAAGTCCGCTCGGCTACACCTTC | CASRSPLGYTF
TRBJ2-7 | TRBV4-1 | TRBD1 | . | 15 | TGCGCCAGCAGCCAAGTTCCGGGACAGACTTGGGAGCAGTACTTC | CASSQVPGQTWEQYF
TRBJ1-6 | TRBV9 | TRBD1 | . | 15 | TGTGCCAGCAGCCCATTGACAGGGGCTGATTCACCCCTCCACTTT | CASSPLTGADSPLHF
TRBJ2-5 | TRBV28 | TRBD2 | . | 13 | TGTGCCAGCACTCTAGCGGGAGCAGAGACCCAGTACTTC | CASTLAGAETQYF
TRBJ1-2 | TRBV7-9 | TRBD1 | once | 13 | TGTGCCAGCAGCCCGGACAGGTTCTATGGCTACACCTTC | CASSPDRFYGYTF